These 27 T cell receptor beta chains were all obtained from the same sample, sequenced in a study of CD8 T cells in ankylosing spondylitis. Each CDR3 protein is one row after TCRdb ran MiXCR on the 5' RACE reads. The repertoire has more than 150,000 distinct CDR3 sequences, 15% to 20% of them found once; the top ten carry 4.3%. Sequenced: blood, either unsorted or a sorted T cell fraction (not recorded which). The receptors were sampled from a male donor between 5 and 29 years old with ankylosing spondylitis or in good health (not recorded which).

This clonotype occurred many times. This chain links TRBV7-9 with TRBJ2-7; no firm D call. Germline V lookup: CDR1 SEHNR, CDR2 FQNEAQ (reference sequence). This CDR3 is 13 amino acids long. V lost 1 base, J lost 7 bases, and 11 bases lay in between. CDR3 DNA: TGTGCCAGCAGCTTAGGACTGCAGGAAGAGCAGTACGTC. This sequence encodes CASSLGLQEEQYV.

This clonotype was seen only a few times. This chain uses TRBV29-1 with TRBJ2-1; a weak D match, TRBD2 (5 bases). The germline V and J ends were trimmed by 6 bases and 7 bases, with 19 bases remaining between them. Germline V CDR1 and CDR2: SQVTM, ANQGSEA. The length of the CDR3 is 14 residues. Here the CDR3 DNA reads TGCAGCGTGCCCGGACTCCGGGAACTAAATGAGCAGTTCTTC. This gives the protein CSVPGLRELNEQFF.

This clonotype was seen repeatedly, ten times or more. At one end the junction does not follow the germline gene, possibly because of a read error. The chain uses TRBV5-1 and TRBJ1-1; D unclear. Germline CDR1 reads SGHRS; CDR2 reads YFSETQ. This CDR3 has 13 residues. The CDR3 loop reads CASRLDLNTEAFF. The DNA for the CDR3 is TGCGCCAGCAGATTGGACCTGAACACTGAAGCTTTCTTT.

This clonotype was counted between two and nine times. V gene TRBV6-2 or TRBV6-3 combines with J gene TRBJ2-1, with TRBD2 matching over 10 bases. Trimming at V came to 6 bases and at J to 8 bases, leaving 10 bases not matched to a gene. Germline V gene sequence: CDR1 MNHEY, CDR2 SVGEGT. The CDR3 spans 15 residues. The CDR3 here is CASRRLAGEFYEQFF. CDR3 sequence (DNA): TGTGCCAGCAGACGCCTAGCGGGAGAATTCTATGAGCAGTTCTTC.

This clonotype was detected many times. The chain employs TRBV14 and TRBJ2-1; 8 bases agree with TRBD1. The trim removed 5 bases at V and 8 bases at J, leaving 5 bases unmatched. CDR1 is SGHDN, CDR2 FVKESK, per germline. CDR3 size: 13 residues. CDR3 in amino acids: CASSARQGYEQFF. CDR3 coding DNA: TGTGCCAGCAGCGCCCGACAGGGGTATGAGCAGTTCTTC.

The sample holds many counts of this clonotype. J is TRBJ2-1 and V is TRBV12-5, with 9 bases that match TRBD2. The CDR3 runs 17 residues. V lost 4 bases, J lost 7 bases, and 14 bases stayed unmatched. In germline, CDR1 is LGHNT, CDR2 FRNRAP. CDR3 coding DNA: TGTGCTAGTGGTTCGGGGACTAGCTTATTACAATCGAATGAGCAGTTCTTC. Its protein is CASGSGTSLLQSNEQFF.

CDR3 sequence reads: CSARVQTSYEQYF. The CDR3 bases are TGCAGTGCTAGAGTTCAGACTAGCTACGAGCAGTACTTC. The V gene is TRBV20-1, the J gene TRBJ2-7, with D possibly matching TRBD2 (6 bases). Per germline, CDR1 DFQATT and CDR2 SNEGSKA (reference sequence). The V end was cut by 1 base, the J end by 3 bases, with 10 bases between. The CDR3 spans 13 residues.

In its sample, this clonotype was seen a few times. The chain employs TRBV6-6 and TRBJ1-2; D uncertain. Between the trimmed V and J ends, which lost 5 bases and 12 bases, there was a span of 13 bases. The CDR3 extends over 11 amino acids. Germline V gene lookup returns CDR1 MNHNY and CDR2 SVGAGI (reference sequence). CDR3 sequence: CASSMGSVNTF. The CDR3 DNA reads TGTGCCAGCAGTATGGGGTCGGTGAACACCTTC.

This clonotype came up once. The chain links TRBV2 to TRBJ1-6; 10 nucleotides align to TRBD1. CDR3 length equals 14 residues. V trimming: 9 bases; J trimming: 7 bases; junction bases outside the gene matches: 6. In germline, CDR1 is SNHLY, CDR2 FYNNEI. CDR3 sequence reads: CARKDRGTNSPLHF. Here the CDR3 DNA reads TGTGCCAGAAAGGACAGGGGGACGAATTCACCCCTCCACTTT.

Concerning this clonotype itself: At one end the junction does not follow the germline gene, possibly because of a read error. The chain couples TRBV20-1 to TRBJ2-7, with D possibly TRBD2 on 6 matching bases. The germline gives CDR1 DFQATT, CDR2 SNEGSKA (reference sequence). CDR3 length equals 9 residues. DNA for the CDR3: TGCAGTGCAAGCATTAGGGAGGACTTC. This gives the protein CSASIREDF.

This clonotype was seen a few times. The chain employs TRBV6-5 and TRBJ2-3; maybe TRBD1 (5 bases). Per the germline V gene, CDR1 is MNHEY and CDR2 is SVGAGI. The CDR3 spans 16 residues. V lost 0 bases and J 0 bases, leaving 10 bases between the germline ends. CDR3 loop: CASSYSETASTDTQYF. Here the CDR3 DNA reads TGTGCCAGCAGTTACTCCGAGACAGCGAGCACAGATACGCAGTATTTT.

This clonotype was picked up a small number of times. J is TRBJ2-3 and V is TRBV9; either TRBD1 or TRBD2 may fit D (5 bases each). From germline, CDR1 is SGDLS and CDR2 YYNGEE. The CDR3 spans 16 residues. Trimming shortened V by 7 bases and J by 4 bases, and 22 bases separated the two germline ends. CDR3 in amino acids: CASGLRDLYSPDTQYF. The DNA of the CDR3 is TGTGCCAGCGGGCTTCGGGACCTCTATTCTCCAGATACGCAGTATTTT.

This clonotype was recorded many times. The chain uses TRBV11-2 and TRBJ2-3, with D unclear. The V end lost 0 bases, the J end lost 0 bases, and 7 bases lay between the germline ends. This CDR3 contains 15 residues. Germline CDR1 reads SGHAT; CDR2 reads FQNNGV. The CDR3 is CASSLDLGSTDTQYF. The CDR3 DNA is TGTGCCAGCAGCTTAGATCTCGGTAGCACAGATACGCAGTATTTT.

This clonotype has ten or more counts. The genes are TRBV5-1 and TRBJ2-1; D unresolved. The CDR3 consists of 16 residues. Looked up from germline, CDR1 is SGHRS and CDR2 is YFSETQ. The ends were cut back, 0 bases at V and 0 bases at J, with 10 bases in the middle. The CDR3 is CASSLGADSSYNEQFF. The CDR3 DNA is TGCGCCAGCAGCTTGGGAGCCGATAGCTCCTACAATGAGCAGTTCTTC.

This clonotype was picked up many times. CDR3 amino acids: CASKHAGGLTDTQYF. The CDR3 DNA reads TGCGCCAGTAAGCATGCGGGAGGTCTTACAGATACGCAGTATTTT. The chain combines TRBV5-1 with TRBJ2-3; 8 bases match TRBD2. The germline V gene has CDR1 SGHRS and CDR2 YFSETQ. Germline trimming cut 8 bases from V and 3 bases from J; bases unmatched to any gene: 11. This CDR3 has 15 amino acids.

This clonotype was recorded at least ten times. V usage is TRBV4-1 and J usage is TRBJ2-3, with D unclear. Germline-derived CDR1 and CDR2 are MGHRA and YSYEKL. The CDR3 is made up of 13 amino acids. The germline V and J ends were trimmed by 4 bases and 4 bases, with 9 bases remaining between them. CDR3 sequence reads: CASSLGVSDTQYF. CDR3 nucleotides: TGCGCCAGCAGCCTCGGAGTTTCAGATACGCAGTATTTT.

The table lists this clonotype with many counts. V is TRBV10-3 and J is TRBJ2-2, with no clear D. This CDR3 region has 16 residues. V was shortened by 0 bases and J by 0 bases, with 8 bases between the two germline ends. Germline V gene lookup returns CDR1 ENHRY and CDR2 SYGVKD. CDR3 loop: CAISESWEANTGELFF. As DNA, the CDR3 is TGTGCCATCAGTGAGTCCTGGGAAGCGAACACCGGGGAGCTGTTTTTT.

The table lists this clonotype with many counts. The chain employs TRBV19 and TRBJ2-1; D remains ambiguous. Germline V CDR1 and CDR2: LNHDA, SQIVND (reference sequence). With 1 base removed from V and 3 bases from J, the gap between germline ends came to 13 bases. This CDR3 has 16 residues. The CDR3 loop is CASSIGVGKFYNEQFF. For the CDR3, the DNA is TGTGCCAGTAGTATAGGGGTTGGCAAATTCTACAATGAGCAGTTCTTC.

Many counts were recorded for this clonotype. The chain carries TRBV20-1 and TRBJ2-3; TRBD2 might be the D (6 bases). Looked up from germline, CDR1 is DFQATT and CDR2 is SNEGSKA (reference sequence). CDR3 size: 14 residues. Trimming took 5 bases from V and 2 from J, leaving 14 bases between them. CDR3 in amino acids: CSAAPAGFTDTQYF. CDR3 nucleotides: TGCAGTGCTGCGCCAGCGGGCTTCACAGATACGCAGTATTTT.

V is TRBV20-1 and J is TRBJ2-3, with TRBD1 matching 7 bases. Germline lookup yields CDR1 DFQATT and CDR2 SNEGSKA (reference sequence). The V and J ends lost 0 bases and 1 base, in that order; junction bases with no gene match: 4. The CDR3 length is 15 residues. The CDR3 loop is CSARDPGQGTDTQYF. DNA for the CDR3: TGCAGTGCTAGAGATCCCGGACAGGGCACAGATACGCAGTATTTT.

This clonotype was observed at least ten times. This chain uses TRBV27 with TRBJ2-1; 7 nucleotides align to TRBD2. This CDR3 comprises 13 residues. J lost 7 bases, V lost 3 bases, and 3 bases had no gene match. Germline V gives CDR1 MNHEY, CDR2 SMNVEV (reference sequence). The CDR3 reads CASSFWGGNEQFF. The CDR3 DNA sequence: TGTGCCAGCAGTTTCTGGGGAGGGAATGAGCAGTTCTTC.

This clonotype came up many times. The V call is TRBV7-2, the J call TRBJ2-1; possible D gene TRBD2, 7 bases. Trimming took off 2 bases at V and 1 base at J, with 15 bases between the two ends. The CDR3 runs 17 residues. CDR1 is SGHTA and CDR2 is FQGNSA in the germline V gene. CDR3 DNA sequence: TGTGCCAGCAGCTTATTTTCGGGGGGCCTATCCTACAATGAGCAGTTCTTC. Its protein product is CASSLFSGGLSYNEQFF.

The rearrangement joins TRBV6-1 to TRBJ1-1; D not resolved. Per the germline V gene, CDR1 is MNHNS and CDR2 is SASEGT. V was pared by 5 bases and J by 1 base, with 23 bases between. This CDR3 is built from 18 residues. Here the CDR3 reads CASSTRTRPSVRNTEAFF. As DNA, the CDR3 is TGTGCCAGCAGTACCCGGACCCGGCCCAGTGTTAGGAACACTGAAGCTTTCTTT.

This clonotype showed up many times. The chain couples TRBV24-1 to TRBJ2-4; TRBD2 agrees at 8 bases. The germline gives CDR1 KGHDR, CDR2 SFDVKD. Trimming at V came to 3 bases and at J to 1 base, leaving 13 bases not matched to a gene. The CDR3 runs to 19 residues. This chain's CDR3 is CATSDPDSGETGAKNIQYF. The DNA of the CDR3 is TGTGCCACCAGTGATCCCGATAGCGGGGAAACCGGGGCCAAAAACATTCAGTACTTC.

This clonotype came up many times. The chain uses TRBV11-2 and TRBJ1-2; no clear D gene. The CDR3 loop spans 12 amino acids. With 5 bases removed from V and 4 bases from J, the gap between germline ends came to 8 bases. Germline V lookup: CDR1 SGHAT, CDR2 FQNNGV. For the CDR3, the DNA is TGTGCCAGCAGCCCGTCGGGCTATGGCTACACCTTC. Protein product: CASSPSGYGYTF.

The sample holds many counts of this clonotype. This chain uses TRBV28 with TRBJ2-5, with 13 bases matching TRBD2. The length of the CDR3 is 15 residues. CDR1 and CDR2 from the germline V gene are MDHEN and SYDVKM. V lost 2 bases to trimming and J lost 11 bases; unmatched junction nucleotides: 8. The CDR3 region has the DNA TGTGCCAGCAGTTTAGGGACTAGCGGGAAAGGAGCACAGTACTTC. Protein product: CASSLGTSGKGAQYF.

This clonotype was detected ten times or more. The chain links TRBV6-5 to TRBJ2-3, with TRBD2 identical over 7 bases. Losses at the gene ends were 6 bases for V and 2 bases for J; bases not matched to a gene: 11. Germline V gives CDR1 MNHEY, CDR2 SVGAGI. The CDR3 runs to 16 residues. CDR3 in amino acids: CASSIFTSAPTDTQYF. CDR3 coding DNA: TGTGCCAGCAGCATTTTTACTAGCGCCCCCACAGATACGCAGTATTTT.